Included here is one TCR beta chain sequence, with context. Its antigen is as yet unknown. Germline V CDR1 and CDR2: SGHDN, FVKESK. Trimming took 1 base from V and 3 from J, leaving 14 bases between them. The CDR3 has 16 amino acids. The data were produced by immunoSEQ multiplex PCR, yet TCRdb's version contains in-frame clones alone and is incomplete. This sample has some 140,000 clones; roughly 84% occur once, and the top ten carry approximately 2%. These data originate in a study of cytomegalovirus exposure and HLA in healthy donors. Findings and caveats of the study: Altogether, 170 or so TCR beta chains were recorded as cytomegalovirus-associated. The tendency of first-cohort TCR clusters to co-occur in the 120 or so validation repertoires was identified by a subsequent analysis. Under in vitro conditions, a few CMV-associated chains were confirmed as specific for CMV antigens. The classifier reportedly diagnosed cytomegalovirus status with high specificity and sensitivity.

V is TRBV14 and J is TRBJ2-3; the D gene is possibly TRBD1 (6 bases). The material sequenced was PBMCs. The sequence came from a human donor in good health. The CDR3 nucleotides read TGTGCCAGCAGCCAAGTGGGGGCGGGTCGGACAGATACGCAGTATTTT. Encoded protein: CASSQVGAGRTDTQYF.